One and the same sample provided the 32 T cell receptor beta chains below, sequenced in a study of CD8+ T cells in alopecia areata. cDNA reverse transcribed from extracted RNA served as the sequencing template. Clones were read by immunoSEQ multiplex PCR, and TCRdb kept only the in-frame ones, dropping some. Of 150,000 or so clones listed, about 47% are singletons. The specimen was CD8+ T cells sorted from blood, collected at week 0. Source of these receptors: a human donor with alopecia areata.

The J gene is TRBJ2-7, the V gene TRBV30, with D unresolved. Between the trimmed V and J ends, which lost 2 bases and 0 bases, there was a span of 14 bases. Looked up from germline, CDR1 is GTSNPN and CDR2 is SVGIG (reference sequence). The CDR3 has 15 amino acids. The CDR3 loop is CAWSSPGRSSYEQYF. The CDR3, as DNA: TGTGCCTGGAGTTCCCCGGGCAGGAGCTCCTACGAGCAGTACTTC.

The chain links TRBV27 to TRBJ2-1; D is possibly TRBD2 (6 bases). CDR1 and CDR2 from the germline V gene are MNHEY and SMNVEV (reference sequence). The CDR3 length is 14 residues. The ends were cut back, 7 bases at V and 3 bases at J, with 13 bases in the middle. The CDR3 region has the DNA TGTGCCAGCACCGGTAGGAGGGGCTACAATGAGCAGTTCTTC. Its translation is CASTGRRGYNEQFF.

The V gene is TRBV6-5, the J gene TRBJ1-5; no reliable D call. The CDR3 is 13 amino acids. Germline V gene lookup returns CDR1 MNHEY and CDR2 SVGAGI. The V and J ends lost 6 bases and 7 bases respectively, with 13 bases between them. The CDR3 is CASSQEGGQPQHF. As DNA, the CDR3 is TGTGCCAGCAGCCAGGAGGGTGGGCAGCCCCAGCATTTT.

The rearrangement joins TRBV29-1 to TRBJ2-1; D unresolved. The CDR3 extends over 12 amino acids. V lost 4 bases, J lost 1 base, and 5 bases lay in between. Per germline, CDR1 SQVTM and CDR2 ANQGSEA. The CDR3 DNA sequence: TGCAGCGTTGTAGGGTCCTACAATGAGCAGTTCTTC. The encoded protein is CSVVGSYNEQFF.

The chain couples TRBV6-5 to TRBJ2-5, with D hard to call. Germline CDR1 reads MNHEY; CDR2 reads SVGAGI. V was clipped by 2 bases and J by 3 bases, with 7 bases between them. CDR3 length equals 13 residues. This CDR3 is CASSYGVEETQYF. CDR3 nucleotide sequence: TGTGCCAGCAGTTACGGGGTCGAAGAGACCCAGTACTTC.

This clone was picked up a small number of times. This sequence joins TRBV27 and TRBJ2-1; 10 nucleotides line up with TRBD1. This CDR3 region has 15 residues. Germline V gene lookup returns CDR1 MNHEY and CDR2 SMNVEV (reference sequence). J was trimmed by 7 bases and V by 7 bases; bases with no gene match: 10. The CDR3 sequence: CASTTPGQGINEQFF. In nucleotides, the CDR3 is TGTGCCAGCACCACACCGGGACAGGGGATTAATGAGCAGTTCTTC.

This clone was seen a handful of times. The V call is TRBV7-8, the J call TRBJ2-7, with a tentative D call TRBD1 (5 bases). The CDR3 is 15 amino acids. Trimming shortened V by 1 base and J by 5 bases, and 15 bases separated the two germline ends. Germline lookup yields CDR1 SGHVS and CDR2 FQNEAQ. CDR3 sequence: CASSLVMGRADEQYF. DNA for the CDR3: TGTGCCAGCAGCTTAGTTATGGGCAGGGCGGACGAGCAGTACTTC.

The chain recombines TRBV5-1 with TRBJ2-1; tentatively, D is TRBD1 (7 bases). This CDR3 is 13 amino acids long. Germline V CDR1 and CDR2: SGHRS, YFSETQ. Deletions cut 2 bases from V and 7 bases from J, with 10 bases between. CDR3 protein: CASSLQGRNEQFF. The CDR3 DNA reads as TGCGCCAGCAGCTTACAGGGGAGGAATGAGCAGTTCTTC.

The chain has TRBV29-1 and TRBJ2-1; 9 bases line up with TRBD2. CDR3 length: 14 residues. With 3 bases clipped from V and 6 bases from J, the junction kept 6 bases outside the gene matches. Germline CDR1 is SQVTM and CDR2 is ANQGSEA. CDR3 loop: CSVEAGLALNEQFF. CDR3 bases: TGCAGCGTTGAGGCGGGACTAGCCCTCAATGAGCAGTTCTTC.

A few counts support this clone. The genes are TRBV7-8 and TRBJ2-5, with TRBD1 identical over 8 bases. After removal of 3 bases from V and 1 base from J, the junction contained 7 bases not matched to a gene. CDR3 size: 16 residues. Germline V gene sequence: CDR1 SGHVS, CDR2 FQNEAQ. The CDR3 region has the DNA TGTGCCAGCAGCTTTTTTCCGGGACAGGCCCAAGAGACCCAGTACTTC. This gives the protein CASSFFPGQAQETQYF.

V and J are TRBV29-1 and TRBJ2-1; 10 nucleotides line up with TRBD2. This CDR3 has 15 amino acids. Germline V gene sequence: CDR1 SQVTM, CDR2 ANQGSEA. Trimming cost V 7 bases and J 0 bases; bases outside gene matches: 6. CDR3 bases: TGCAGCGCCCGGACTAGCGGAAGCTCCTACAATGAGCAGTTCTTC. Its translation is CSARTSGSSYNEQFF.

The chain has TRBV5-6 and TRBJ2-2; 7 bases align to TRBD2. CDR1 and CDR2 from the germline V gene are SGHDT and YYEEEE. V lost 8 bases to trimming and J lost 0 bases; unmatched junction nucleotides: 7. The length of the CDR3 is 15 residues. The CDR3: CASAGEKTNTGELFF. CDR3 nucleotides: TGTGCCAGTGCGGGGGAGAAAACGAACACCGGGGAGCTGTTTTTT.

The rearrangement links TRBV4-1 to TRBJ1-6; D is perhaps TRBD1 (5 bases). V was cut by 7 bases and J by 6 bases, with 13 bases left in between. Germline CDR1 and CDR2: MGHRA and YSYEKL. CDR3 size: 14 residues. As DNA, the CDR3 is TGCGCCAGCAAAGGGGTCGGGGGTAATTCACCCCTCCACTTT. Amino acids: CASKGVGGNSPLHF.

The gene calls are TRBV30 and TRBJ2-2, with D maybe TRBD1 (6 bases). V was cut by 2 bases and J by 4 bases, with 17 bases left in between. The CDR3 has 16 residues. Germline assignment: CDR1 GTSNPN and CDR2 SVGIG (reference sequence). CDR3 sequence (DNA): TGTGCCTGGAGTCCCAAATACAGGGTTGGCACCGGGGAGCTGTTTTTT. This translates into CAWSPKYRVGTGELFF.

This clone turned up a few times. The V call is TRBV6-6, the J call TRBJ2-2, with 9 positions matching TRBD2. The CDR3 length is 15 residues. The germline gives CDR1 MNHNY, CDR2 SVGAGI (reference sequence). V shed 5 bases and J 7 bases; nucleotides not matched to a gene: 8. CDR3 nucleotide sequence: TGTGCCAGCAGTAACGTAGCGGGGGAGGGCGGGGAGCTGTTTTTT. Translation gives CASSNVAGEGGELFF.

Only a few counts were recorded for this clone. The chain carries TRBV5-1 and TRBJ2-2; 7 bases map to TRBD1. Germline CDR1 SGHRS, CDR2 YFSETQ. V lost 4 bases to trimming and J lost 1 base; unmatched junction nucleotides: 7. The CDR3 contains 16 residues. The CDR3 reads CASSLYRDRNTGELFF. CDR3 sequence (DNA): TGCGCCAGCAGCCTCTACCGGGACAGGAACACCGGGGAGCTGTTTTTT. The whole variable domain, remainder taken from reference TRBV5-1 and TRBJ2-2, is KAGVTQTPRYLIKTRGQQVTLSCSPISGHRSVSWYQQTPGQGLQFLFEYFSETQRNKGNFPGRFSGRQFSNSRSEMNVSTLELGDSALYLCASSLYRDRNTGELFFGEGSRLTVL.

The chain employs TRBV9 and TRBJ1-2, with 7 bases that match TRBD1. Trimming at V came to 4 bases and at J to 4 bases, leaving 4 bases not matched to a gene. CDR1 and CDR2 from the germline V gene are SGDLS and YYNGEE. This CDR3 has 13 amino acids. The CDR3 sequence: CASSTGESYGYTF. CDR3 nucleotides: TGTGCCAGCAGCACAGGGGAATCCTATGGCTACACCTTC.

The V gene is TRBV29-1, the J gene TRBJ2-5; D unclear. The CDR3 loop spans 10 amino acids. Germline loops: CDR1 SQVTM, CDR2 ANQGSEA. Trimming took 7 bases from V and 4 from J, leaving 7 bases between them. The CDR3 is CSGLGETQYF. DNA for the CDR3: TGCAGCGGCCTGGGAGAGACCCAGTACTTC.

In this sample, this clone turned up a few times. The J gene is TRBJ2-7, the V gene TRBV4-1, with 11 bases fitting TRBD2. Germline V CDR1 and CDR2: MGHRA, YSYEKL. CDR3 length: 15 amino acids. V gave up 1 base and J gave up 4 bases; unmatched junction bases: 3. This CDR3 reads CASSQAGLAGYEQYF. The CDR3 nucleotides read TGCGCCAGCAGCCAAGCTGGACTAGCGGGTTACGAGCAGTACTTC.

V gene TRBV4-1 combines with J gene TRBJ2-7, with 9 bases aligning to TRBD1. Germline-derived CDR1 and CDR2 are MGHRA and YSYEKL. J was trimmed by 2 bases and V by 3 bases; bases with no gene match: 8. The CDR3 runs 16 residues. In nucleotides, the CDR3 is TGCGCCAGCAGCCAGCTACAGGGGGCTGGCACCTACGAGCAGTACTTC. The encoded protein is CASSQLQGAGTYEQYF.

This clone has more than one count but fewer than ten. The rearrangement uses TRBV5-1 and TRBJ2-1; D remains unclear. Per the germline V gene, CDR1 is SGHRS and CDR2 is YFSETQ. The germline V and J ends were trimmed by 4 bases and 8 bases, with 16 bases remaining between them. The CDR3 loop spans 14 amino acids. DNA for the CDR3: TGCGCCAGCAGCCCCCTGGGTGGTGGCGATGAGCAGTTCTTC. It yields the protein CASSPLGGGDEQFF.

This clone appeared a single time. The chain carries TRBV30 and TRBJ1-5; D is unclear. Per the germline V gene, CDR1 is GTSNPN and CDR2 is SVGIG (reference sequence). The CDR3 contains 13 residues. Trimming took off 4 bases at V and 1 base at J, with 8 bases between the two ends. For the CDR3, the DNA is TGTGCCTGGACCGATGGGAGCAATCAGCCCCAGCATTTT. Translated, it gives CAWTDGSNQPQHF.

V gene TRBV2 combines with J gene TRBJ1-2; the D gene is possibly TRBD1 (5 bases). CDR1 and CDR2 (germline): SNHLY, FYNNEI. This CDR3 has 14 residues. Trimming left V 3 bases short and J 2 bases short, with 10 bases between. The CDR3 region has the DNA TGTGCCAGCAGTGAGATACAGGAGAACTATGGCTACACCTTC. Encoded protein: CASSEIQENYGYTF.

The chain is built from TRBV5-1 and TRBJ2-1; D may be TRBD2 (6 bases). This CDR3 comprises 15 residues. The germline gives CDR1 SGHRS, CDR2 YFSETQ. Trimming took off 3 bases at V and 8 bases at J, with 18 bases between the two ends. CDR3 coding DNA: TGCGCCAGCAGCTACCGTGGAGGGCTCGCGGATGAGCAGTTCTTC. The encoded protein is CASSYRGGLADEQFF. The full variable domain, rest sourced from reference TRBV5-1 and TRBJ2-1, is KAGVTQTPRYLIKTRGQQVTLSCSPISGHRSVSWYQQTPGQGLQFLFEYFSETQRNKGNFPGRFSGRQFSNSRSEMNVSTLELGDSALYLCASSYRGGLADEQFFGPGTRLTVL.

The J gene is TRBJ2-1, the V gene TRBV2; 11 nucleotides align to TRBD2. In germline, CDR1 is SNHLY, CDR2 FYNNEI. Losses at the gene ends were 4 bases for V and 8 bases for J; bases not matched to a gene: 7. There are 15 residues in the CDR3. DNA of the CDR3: TGTGCCAGCAGTGGTATTAGCGGGGGGGCGGATGAGCAGTTCTTC. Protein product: CASSGISGGADEQFF.

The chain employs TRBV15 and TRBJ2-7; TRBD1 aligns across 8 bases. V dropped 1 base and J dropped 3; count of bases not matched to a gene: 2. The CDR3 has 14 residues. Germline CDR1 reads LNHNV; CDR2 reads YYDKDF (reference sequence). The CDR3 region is CATSRVTGVYEQYF. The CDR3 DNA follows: TGTGCCACCAGCAGAGTGACAGGGGTCTACGAGCAGTACTTC.

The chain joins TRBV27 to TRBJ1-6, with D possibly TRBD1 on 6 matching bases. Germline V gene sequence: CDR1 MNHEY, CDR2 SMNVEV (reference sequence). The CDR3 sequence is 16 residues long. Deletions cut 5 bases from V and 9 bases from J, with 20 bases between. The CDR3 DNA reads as TGTGCCAGCAGTGACCCCCAAGGGGGTTATGGTTCACCCCTCCACTTT. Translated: CASSDPQGGYGSPLHF.

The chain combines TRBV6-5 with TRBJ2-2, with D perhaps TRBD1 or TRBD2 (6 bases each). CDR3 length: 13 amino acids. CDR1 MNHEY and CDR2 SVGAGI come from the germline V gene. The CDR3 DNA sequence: TGTGCAGGGGGAGAGCGGGACACCGGGGAGCTGTTTTTT. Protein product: CAGGERDTGELFF.

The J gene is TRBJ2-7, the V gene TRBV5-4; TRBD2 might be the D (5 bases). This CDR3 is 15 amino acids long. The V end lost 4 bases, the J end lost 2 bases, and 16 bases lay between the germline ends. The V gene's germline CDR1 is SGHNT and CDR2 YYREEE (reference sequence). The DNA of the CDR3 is TGTGCCAGCAGCGCCGGACGGGGAATTACCTACGAGCAGTACTTC. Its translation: CASSAGRGITYEQYF. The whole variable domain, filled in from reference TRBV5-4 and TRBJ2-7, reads ETGVTQSPTHLIKTRGQQVTLRCSSQSGHNTVSWYQQALGQGPQFIFQYYREEENGRGNFPPRFSGLQFPNYSSELNVNALELDDSALYLCASSAGRGITYEQYFGPGTRLTVT.

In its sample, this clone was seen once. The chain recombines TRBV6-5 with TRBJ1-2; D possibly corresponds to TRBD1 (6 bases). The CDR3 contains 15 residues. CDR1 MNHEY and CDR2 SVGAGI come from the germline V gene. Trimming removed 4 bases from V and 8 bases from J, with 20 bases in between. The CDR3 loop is CASSSWTDPGLGYTF. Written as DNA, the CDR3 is TGTGCCAGCAGTTCTTGGACAGACCCAGGCTTAGGCTACACCTTC.

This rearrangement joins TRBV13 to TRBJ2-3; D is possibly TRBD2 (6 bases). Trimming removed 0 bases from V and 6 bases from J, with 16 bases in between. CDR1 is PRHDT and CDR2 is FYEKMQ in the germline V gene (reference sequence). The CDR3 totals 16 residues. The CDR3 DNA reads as TGTGCCAGCAGCTTAGGTCCGGGCTCAGCGGGCGATACGCAGTATTTT. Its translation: CASSLGPGSAGDTQYF.

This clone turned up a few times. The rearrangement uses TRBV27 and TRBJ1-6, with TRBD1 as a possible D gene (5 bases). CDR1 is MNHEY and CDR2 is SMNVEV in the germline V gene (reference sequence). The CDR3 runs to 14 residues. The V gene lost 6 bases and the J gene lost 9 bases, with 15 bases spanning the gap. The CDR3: CASSLMGLVSPLHF. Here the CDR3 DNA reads TGTGCCAGCAGCTTAATGGGACTGGTTTCACCCCTCCACTTT.